The 17 T cell receptor beta chains listed next were all sequenced from one sample in a study of regulatory T cells in long-lasting Graves disease. The time point denotes: newly diagnosed GD, antithyroid drugs for less than 3 months. From PBMCs, RNA was extracted and then used to make the TCR library. Assembly of TCR beta libraries relied on iRepertoire HTBI primers together with Arm-PCR of CDR3 regions. TCRdb processed the multiplex PCR reads anew with MiXCR; each CDR3 protein has one entry. The sample includes roughly 520,000 distinct CDR3 sequences, more than 10% of them seen just once. These data also formed part of another study, on T cells in Graves' hyperthyroidism and ophthalmopathy.

The starting material was peripheral blood mononuclear cells (PBMCs), obtained at new diagnosis, from a patient treated with antithyroid drugs. The receptor source for this set is a woman in her twenties or thirties with Graves disease.

This clonotype was seen ten or more times. The chain couples TRBV11-3 to TRBJ2-2; D unresolved. Per the germline V gene, CDR1 is SGHNT and CDR2 is YENEEA. CDR3 length: 13 amino acids. Trimming took 4 bases from V and 1 from J, leaving 4 bases between them. The CDR3 coding sequence is TGTGCCAGCAGCTCCAGGAACACCGGGGAGCTGTTTTTT. It yields the protein CASSSRNTGELFF.

This clonotype was picked up a small number of times. The V gene is TRBV29-1, the J gene TRBJ1-3; D is ambiguous. Germline CDR1 is SQVTM and CDR2 is ANQGSEA. Deletions cut 6 bases from V and 4 bases from J, with 13 bases between. The CDR3 consists of 13 residues. The CDR3 DNA follows: TGCAGCGTAACCCGGGATTTAGGAAACACCATATATTTT. The encoded protein is CSVTRDLGNTIYF.

This clonotype was detected many times. The V and J genes are TRBV19 and TRBJ1-1; a weak D match, TRBD1 (5 bases). With 6 bases removed from V and 5 bases from J, the gap between germline ends came to 16 bases. Germline V gene sequence: CDR1 LNHDA, CDR2 SQIVND (reference sequence). The CDR3 consists of 14 residues. CDR3 residues: CASSPDRDLTEAFF. The DNA for the CDR3 is TGTGCCAGTAGCCCAGACCGGGACCTTACTGAAGCTTTCTTT.

Ten or more counts support this clonotype. The chain links TRBV20-1 to TRBJ1-2, with D uncertain. Germline loops: CDR1 DFQATT, CDR2 SNEGSKA (reference sequence). Between the trimmed V and J ends, which lost 3 bases and 8 bases, there was a span of 19 bases. This CDR3 comprises 14 residues. Here the CDR3 reads CSASQGSHYVGYTF. DNA of the CDR3: TGCAGTGCTAGTCAAGGCAGCCACTATGTGGGCTACACCTTC.

This clonotype was detected ten times or more. The chain employs TRBV3-1 and TRBJ2-7, with 14 bases that match TRBD2. CDR3 size: 15 residues. Germline CDR1 is LGHDT and CDR2 is YNNKEL (reference sequence). V lost 5 bases and J lost 7; bases outside the gene matches: 7. CDR3 DNA: TGTGCCAGCAGCTCGGGACTAGCGGGGGATGGGGAGCAGTACTTC. This codes for CASSSGLAGDGEQYF.

Concerning this clonotype itself: One end of the junction varies from germline; a read error may be responsible. The chain has TRBV7-9 and TRBJ1-4; TRBD1 is a possible D gene (6 bases). The CDR3 has 15 amino acids. CDR1 and CDR2 from the germline V gene are SEHNR and FQNEAQ (reference sequence). Written as DNA, the CDR3 is TGTGCCAGCAGCGGAAGGGGGACAACTGATGAAAAACTGTTTTTT. This translates into CASSGRGTTDEKLFF. Looking up the rest from reference TRBV7-9 and TRBJ1-4 gives the full variable domain: DTGVSQNPRHKITKRGQNVTFRCDPISEHNRLYWYRQTLGQGPEFLTYFQNEAQLEKSRLLSDRFSAERPKGSFSTLEIQRTEQGDSAMYLCASSGRGTTDEKLFFGSGTQLSVL.

This clonotype was recorded at least ten times. V and J are TRBV19 and TRBJ1-2; D gene ambiguous. The CDR3 has 15 amino acids. V was trimmed by 3 bases and J by 2 bases, leaving 13 bases between them. Germline V gene lookup returns CDR1 LNHDA and CDR2 SQIVND (reference sequence). The CDR3 DNA reads TGTGCCAGTAGTATGAGTTGGGCTCCGAACTATGGCTACACCTTC. Encoded protein: CASSMSWAPNYGYTF. The whole variable domain, filled in from reference TRBV19 and TRBJ1-2, reads DGGITQSPKYLFRKEGQNVTLSCEQNLNHDAMYWYRQDPGQGLRLIYYSQIVNDFQKGDIAEGYSVSREKKESFPLTVTSAQKNPTAFYLCASSMSWAPNYGYTFGSGTRLTVV.

This clonotype has at least ten counts. The chain joins TRBV7-9 to TRBJ2-1; 10 bases align to TRBD1. V was clipped by 1 base and J by 7 bases; unmatched bases: 4. There are 15 residues in the CDR3. Germline CDR1 is SEHNR and CDR2 is FQNEAQ (reference sequence). The DNA of the CDR3 is TGTGCCAGCAGCTTAGGGGGACAGGGGATTAATGAGCAGTTCTTC. The encoded protein is CASSLGGQGINEQFF.

There are many counts of this clonotype. V and J are TRBV11-2 and TRBJ2-2; D unresolved. V gave up 4 bases and J gave up 1 base, with 10 bases separating them. Germline V gene data show CDR1 as SGHAT and CDR2 as FQNNGV. The CDR3 is 15 amino acids. The chain's CDR3 is CASSYPVGNTGELFF. For the CDR3, the DNA is TGTGCCAGCAGCTACCCGGTGGGGAACACCGGGGAGCTGTTTTTT.

The gene calls are TRBV19 and TRBJ2-7; either TRBD1 or TRBD2 may supply D (5 bases each). Germline-derived CDR1 and CDR2 are LNHDA and SQIVND (reference sequence). The CDR3 consists of 14 residues. V gave up 7 bases and J gave up 12 bases, with 25 bases separating them. The CDR3 here is CASKKSQTGGFTYF. As DNA, the CDR3 is TGTGCCAGTAAGAAATCCCAAACAGGAGGTTTTACGTACTTC. Full variable domain (remainder filled in from reference TRBV19 and TRBJ2-7): DGGITQSPKYLFRKEGQNVTLSCEQNLNHDAMYWYRQDPGQGLRLIYYSQIVNDFQKGDIAEGYSVSREKKESFPLTVTSAQKNPTAFYLCASKKSQTGGFTYFGPGTRLTVT.

The V gene is TRBV2, the J gene TRBJ2-1; 8 bases map to TRBD2. After removal of 7 bases from V and 6 bases from J, the junction contained 14 bases not matched to a gene. Germline CDR1 SNHLY, CDR2 FYNNEI. The CDR3 loop spans 16 amino acids. CDR3 in DNA: TGTGCCAGCACTTCCCCCCGCGGGAGGACTCCCAATGAGCAGTTCTTC. It yields the protein CASTSPRGRTPNEQFF.

The genes are TRBV7-3 and TRBJ2-1; 7 bases fit TRBD2. The CDR3 runs 15 residues. The germline V gene encodes CDR1 SGHTA and CDR2 FQGTGA. V shed 0 bases and J 6 bases; nucleotides not matched to a gene: 5. In DNA form, the CDR3 reads TGTGCCAGCAGCTTAACGACTAGCAGTAGCAATGAGCAGTTCTTC. It translates to CASSLTTSSSNEQFF.

About this clonotype: This could be a read error, since a much larger clone is one nucleotide away. The V gene is TRBV28, the J gene TRBJ2-5, with unresolved D. Gene TRBJ2-1 matches the end of the DNA better, so the J call may be wrong. The CDR3 has 11 amino acids. Per germline, CDR1 MDHEN and CDR2 SYDVKM. CDR3 coding DNA: TGTGCCAGCAAGGGAAACAATGAGCAGTTCTTC. This codes for CASKGNNEQFF.

At least ten counts were recorded for this clonotype. The chain uses TRBV28 and TRBJ2-3, with D possibly being TRBD1 (6 bases). In germline, CDR1 is MDHEN, CDR2 SYDVKM. Deletions cut 3 bases from V and 5 bases from J, with 12 bases between. The CDR3 totals 14 residues. The CDR3 region is CASSFPTGEDTQYF. The CDR3 coding sequence is TGTGCCAGCAGTTTCCCGACAGGTGAAGATACGCAGTATTTT.

For this clonotype: A much larger clonotype is one base distant, so this may be a read error. The chain is built from TRBV12-5 and TRBJ2-1; perhaps TRBD1 as D (5 bases). CDR3 length: 14 residues. Per germline, CDR1 LGHNT and CDR2 FRNRAP. The CDR3 sequence is CASGSVTVENEQLF. CDR3 in DNA: TGTGCTAGTGGCTCAGTGACAGTTGAAAATGAGCAGCTCTTC.

This clonotype was seen at least ten times. The J gene is TRBJ2-5, the V gene TRBV7-2, with 8 bases aligning to TRBD2. This CDR3 region has 16 residues. CDR1 and CDR2 from the germline V gene are SGHTA and FQGNSA. With 1 base clipped from V and 4 bases from J, the junction kept 8 bases outside the gene matches. CDR3 sequence (DNA): TGTGCCAGCAGCTTAGAGATTGCGGGAGGTGGAGAGACCCAGTACTTC. It is translated as CASSLEIAGGGETQYF.

This clonotype has ten or more counts. The CDR3 DNA sequence: TGCAGTGCTAGGAAAGGGGGATCGGGCGAGCAGTACTTC. It translates to CSARKGGSGEQYF. The rearrangement links TRBV20-1 to TRBJ2-7; a weak D match, TRBD1 (6 bases). Trimming removed 3 bases at V and 6 bases at J, with 15 bases between. Germline values: CDR1 DFQATT, CDR2 SNEGSKA (reference sequence). CDR3 length: 13 residues.